At least ten counts were recorded for the clone carrying this TCR beta chain. Each CDR3 protein is one row after TCRdb ran MiXCR on the 5' RACE reads. The data show approximately 66,000 distinct CDR3 sequences, 4.5% seen once. The V end was cut by 0 bases, the J end by 7 bases, with 12 bases between. Germline CDR1 reads SQVTM; CDR2 reads ANQGSEA. This CDR3 region has 13 residues. Unsorted libraries were derived from 2 million PBMCs stored at -80 C. This entry comes from a study of neurological immune-mediated disorders. Study overall: Multiple sclerosis patients numbering 34 comprised around 31 relapsing-remitting and 3 secondary progressive patients.

The receptor's source is a young man with multiple sclerosis. The J gene is TRBJ1-1, the V gene TRBV29-1, with D possibly matching TRBD1 (6 bases). The sequenced sample consisted of PBMCs. The CDR3 nucleotides are TGCAGCGTTGAAGATCTTGGGACATTTGAAGCTTTCTTT. It specifies CSVEDLGTFEAFF. The complete variable domain, with remaining parts taken from reference TRBV29-1 and TRBJ1-1, reads SAVISQKPSRDICQRGTSLTIQCQVDSQVTMMFWYRQQPGQSLTLIATANQGSEATYESGFVIDKFPISRPNLTFSTLTVSNMSPEDSSIYLCSVEDLGTFEAFFGQGTRLTVV.